This entry lists 17 T cell receptor beta chains sequenced from one sample in a study of T cells in narcolepsy (dated by TCRdb to 2016 to 2018). Receptor libraries were prepared by the immunoSEQ multiplex PCR assay. Drawn from immuneACCESS, this table holds only the in-frame rearrangements with V and J called that TCRdb kept. Clones are partly lost; checked studies trace under half to an unresolved V gene and leave the rest unexplained. Recorded for this sample are 28,000 or so clones; roughly 86% of them occurred a single time. In total, the top ten clones hold around 1.1% of the sample. The sequenced sample consisted of CD45RA- memory CD4+ T cells from PBMCs. The cell subset or site label, read with the paper, signifies: memory T cells sorted ex vivo from peripheral blood. These receptors all stem from a human donor with narcolepsy.

The chain's CDR3 is CASSLAGGSGELFF. The DNA for the CDR3 is TGCGCCAGCAGCTTGGCAGGGGGGTCCGGGGAGCTGTTTTTT. This chain links TRBV5-1 with TRBJ2-2; the D gene is possibly TRBD1 (7 bases). The V and J ends lost 0 bases and 6 bases respectively, with 9 bases between them. This CDR3 comprises 14 residues. Germline CDR1 is SGHRS and CDR2 is YFSETQ. The entire variable domain, with the rest obtained from reference TRBV5-1 and TRBJ2-2, is as follows: KAGVTQTPRYLIKTRGQQVTLSCSPISGHRSVSWYQQTPGQGLQFLFEYFSETQRNKGNFPGRFSGRQFSNSRSEMNVSTLELGDSALYLCASSLAGGSGELFFGEGSRLTVL.

The V gene is TRBV29-1, the J gene TRBJ1-1, with unresolved D. Trimming took 5 bases from V and 1 from J, leaving 14 bases between them. Germline assignment: CDR1 SQVTM and CDR2 ANQGSEA. The CDR3 covers 14 residues. The CDR3 loop is CSVSGPGGNTEAFF. The CDR3 bases are TGCAGCGTTTCCGGGCCGGGAGGGAACACTGAAGCTTTCTTT.

This chain joins TRBV19 and TRBJ2-1, with TRBD1 identical over 7 bases. Germline assignment: CDR1 LNHDA and CDR2 SQIVND (reference sequence). This CDR3 is 18 amino acids long. The V and J ends lost 1 base and 10 bases, in that order; junction bases with no gene match: 19. For the CDR3, the DNA is TGTGCCAGTAGTATAGTCTCCGGGACAGCCTATCTACCTCGGGAGCAGTTCTTC. Its protein is CASSIVSGTAYLPREQFF.

The chain uses TRBV6-1 and TRBJ2-1, with D perhaps being TRBD1 or TRBD2 (6 bases each). The ends were cut back, 7 bases at V and 5 bases at J, with 12 bases in the middle. The germline gives CDR1 MNHNS, CDR2 SASEGT. CDR3 length: 13 amino acids. Written as DNA, the CDR3 is TGTGCCAGCAAAGAGGGGGGCAACAATGAGCAGTTCTTC. This translates into CASKEGGNNEQFF.

The rearrangement joins TRBV5-6 to TRBJ2-7, with D possibly matching TRBD1 (5 bases). Trimming took off 3 bases at V and 2 bases at J, with 12 bases between the two ends. CDR1 SGHDT and CDR2 YYEEEE come from the germline V gene. This CDR3 contains 14 residues. CDR3 nucleotides: TGTGCCAGCAGCTCTTTGGGGCAGCCCTACGAGCAGTACTTC. Protein: CASSSLGQPYEQYF.

CDR3 coding DNA: TGCAGTGCTCCGACAGGGTTTGGCTACACCTTC. This codes for CSAPTGFGYTF. The rearrangement uses TRBV20-1 and TRBJ1-2; TRBD1 aligns across 7 bases. The CDR3 runs 11 residues. Germline CDR1 reads DFQATT; CDR2 reads SNEGSKA (reference sequence). With 5 bases clipped from V and 7 bases from J, the junction kept 4 bases outside the gene matches.

This clone was detected only a few times. The V gene is TRBV19, the J gene TRBJ2-3; no clear D. Per the germline V gene, CDR1 is LNHDA and CDR2 is SQIVND (reference sequence). V lost 0 bases and J lost 2, with 9 bases in between. The CDR3 is 15 residues long. CDR3 in amino acids: CASSIDQAFTDTQYF. Written as DNA, the CDR3 is TGTGCCAGTAGTATAGATCAGGCTTTCACAGATACGCAGTATTTT.

This clone was detected a few times. The rearrangement uses TRBV19 and TRBJ1-2, with D unresolved. Germline lookup yields CDR1 LNHDA and CDR2 SQIVND (reference sequence). The CDR3 has 12 amino acids. V was cut by 4 bases and J by 2 bases, with 5 bases left in between. The CDR3 reads CASSTQNYGYTF. For the CDR3, the DNA is TGTGCCAGTAGTACCCAGAACTATGGCTACACCTTC.

V is TRBV29-1 and J is TRBJ1-1; TRBD1 agrees at 8 bases. The V gene end was trimmed by 8 bases and the J gene end by 5 bases; junction bases not matched to a gene: 7. Germline assignment: CDR1 SQVTM and CDR2 ANQGSEA. CDR3 length: 12 amino acids. DNA for the CDR3: TGCAGCTTTCGACAGGGGAGAACTGAAGCTTTCTTT. As protein: CSFRQGRTEAFF.

The chain uses TRBV5-1 and TRBJ2-5; a weak D match, TRBD1 (6 bases). The CDR3 totals 14 residues. The V gene's germline CDR1 is SGHRS and CDR2 YFSETQ. V was trimmed by 0 bases and J by 4 bases, leaving 10 bases between them. The CDR3 nucleotides are TGCGCCAGCAGCTTGGGAGGGGGTGCAGAGACCCAGTACTTC. Translation gives CASSLGGGAETQYF.

The rearrangement uses TRBV4-1 and TRBJ1-2, with D uncertain. Trimming removed 0 bases at V and 3 bases at J, with 5 bases between. The CDR3 runs 13 residues. Germline CDR1 reads MGHRA; CDR2 reads YSYEKL. The CDR3 reads CASSQDLDYGYTF. CDR3 nucleotides: TGCGCCAGCAGCCAAGATCTGGACTATGGCTACACCTTC.

This clone was seen a single time. The chain uses TRBV6-6 and TRBJ1-5; no definite D call. V lost 7 bases, J lost 0 bases, and 16 bases lay in between. Germline V gene data show CDR1 as MNHNY and CDR2 as SVGAGI (reference sequence). The CDR3 length is 16 residues. Here the CDR3 DNA reads TGTGCCAGCACCTACAACGCACCCGATAGCAATCAGCCCCAGCATTTT. The encoded protein is CASTYNAPDSNQPQHF.

This clone was seen once. This chain uses TRBV9 with TRBJ2-3; tentatively, D is TRBD2 (7 bases). The ends were cut back, 4 bases at V and 5 bases at J, with 17 bases in the middle. The CDR3 covers 15 residues. CDR1 is SGDLS and CDR2 is YYNGEE in the germline V gene. CDR3 sequence (DNA): TGTGCCAGCAGCTCCAGGGGCGGGGGAGGAGATACGCAGTATTTT. Its translation is CASSSRGGGGDTQYF.

The chain employs TRBV5-4 and TRBJ1-6; possible D gene TRBD1, 6 bases. The germline V and J ends were trimmed by 3 bases and 8 bases, with 21 bases remaining between them. Germline lookup yields CDR1 SGHNT and CDR2 YYREEE (reference sequence). The CDR3 extends over 17 amino acids. CDR3 DNA sequence: TGTGCCAGCAGCTCGGGCCCCTCCGCGGGGGGCGATTCACCCCTCCACTTT. It translates to CASSSGPSAGGDSPLHF.

The chain is built from TRBV19 and TRBJ1-2; 8 bases map to TRBD1. In germline, CDR1 is LNHDA, CDR2 SQIVND (reference sequence). V was pared by 3 bases and J by 9 bases, with 12 bases of the junction left unmatched. The CDR3 extends over 15 amino acids. CDR3 coding DNA: TGTGCCAGTAGTATGACCGCCGGGACAGGTAGGAGCTACACCTTC. Translated, it gives CASSMTAGTGRSYTF.

The genes are TRBV6-1 and TRBJ2-7; D not certain. CDR3 length equals 15 residues. In germline, CDR1 is MNHNS, CDR2 SASEGT. V was pared by 4 bases and J by 3 bases, with 16 bases between. For the CDR3, the DNA is TGTGCCAGCAGTGGGGTACTTAGCACCTTCTACGAGCAGTACTTC. Its protein product is CASSGVLSTFYEQYF.

Within the sample, this clone is medium-sized. This chain uses TRBV12-5 with TRBJ1-2, with a weak D call TRBD1 (5 bases). Trimming took 0 bases from V and 5 from J, leaving 16 bases between them. This CDR3 comprises 16 residues. CDR1 is LGHNT and CDR2 is FRNRAP in the germline V gene. CDR3 coding DNA: TGTGCTAGTGGTTTGGTACCTCCCGGGGCACGGTATGGCTACACCTTC. Its protein is CASGLVPPGARYGYTF.